The 13 T cell receptor beta chains below come from one sample, sequenced in a study of human T cells and chemical hapten exposure. Documented time point: patch test 3, about 24 weeks after DPC sensitization. Indicated treatment: therapeutic diphenylcyclopropenone sensitization with weekly scalp DPC. Via MiXCR, TCRdb re-called the RACE reads, giving one row per CDR3 protein. This sample has approximately 110,000 distinct CDR3 sequences, with less than 35% found just once. This material consisted of whole blood, taken in connection with sensitization to the hapten diphenylcyclopropenone (DPC). The receptor set was obtained from a man aged 35-49 years with alopecia areata. Some clones in this sample may be carry-over from other donors' samples.

The rearrangement links TRBV19 to TRBJ2-1; 14 bases fit TRBD2. This CDR3 region has 17 residues. CDR1 LNHDA and CDR2 SQIVND come from the germline V gene (reference sequence). J gave up 6 bases and V 5 bases, and 9 bases lay outside the gene matches. The CDR3 sequence is CASSHFRTSGRSNEQFF. CDR3 coding DNA: TGTGCCAGTAGTCATTTTAGGACTAGCGGGAGGTCCAATGAGCAGTTCTTC.

The chain couples TRBV7-8 to TRBJ2-1; 10 nucleotides agree with TRBD1. Germline V lookup: CDR1 SGHVS, CDR2 FQNEAQ. The ends lost 0 bases at V and 5 bases at J; junction bases unmatched: 7. The CDR3 contains 17 residues. The CDR3 coding sequence is TGTGCCAGCAGCTTAGCAGCCGGGGACAGGGGCCACAATGAGCAGTTCTTC. Residues: CASSLAAGDRGHNEQFF.

The chain carries TRBV20-1 and TRBJ2-1, with D unresolved. The CDR3 totals 16 residues. CDR1 and CDR2 (germline): DFQATT, SNEGSKA (reference sequence). CDR3 nucleotide sequence: TGCAGGGCTCCCCGGTTTGGCTACCCTCTTGACTATGAGCAGTTCTTC. Translating it yields CRAPRFGYPLDYEQFF.

This clonotype has more than one count but fewer than ten. CDR3 residues: CASSFLAGSSTDTQYF. CDR3 nucleotide sequence: TGTGCCAGCAGCTTCTTAGCGGGAAGTAGCACAGATACGCAGTATTTT. This chain links TRBV9 with TRBJ2-3; 8 bases are a match to TRBD2. The CDR3 consists of 16 residues. The V segment lost 4 bases and the J segment 0 bases; nucleotides outside the gene matches: 7. Germline values: CDR1 SGDLS, CDR2 YYNGEE. Complete variable domain (other parts from reference TRBV9 and TRBJ2-3): DSGVTQTPKHLITATGQRVTLRCSPRSGDLSVYWYQQSLDQGLQFLIQYYNGEERAKGNILERFSAQQFPDLHSELNLSSLELGDSALYFCASSFLAGSSTDTQYFGPGTRLTVL.

In DNA, the CDR3 is TGTGCCAGCACGTTAACCTCCGGGGGTGGTGAAGCTTTCTTT. Translation: CASTLTSGGGEAFF. The rearrangement uses TRBV6-2 or TRBV6-3 and TRBJ1-1, with D perhaps matching TRBD1 (5 bases). This CDR3 has 14 residues. The V end lost 7 bases, the J end lost 7 bases, and 19 bases lay between the germline ends. Germline values: CDR1 MNHEY, CDR2 SVGEGT.

This chain uses TRBV29-1 with TRBJ1-1; D gene unclear. The CDR3 spans 12 residues. Germline V gene data show CDR1 as SQVTM and CDR2 as ANQGSEA. V lost 7 bases and J lost 4, with 13 bases in between. The DNA of the CDR3 is TGCAGCGCCTCCCGAGGGCTCACTGAAGCTTTCTTT. This sequence encodes CSASRGLTEAFF.

V gene TRBV9 combines with J gene TRBJ2-7; 13 positions match TRBD2. V dropped 3 bases and J dropped 6; count of bases not matched to a gene: 9. Germline CDR1 is SGDLS and CDR2 is YYNGEE. There are 16 residues in the CDR3. CDR3 in amino acids: CASSAGLAGVEGEQYF. The CDR3 nucleotides are TGTGCCAGCAGCGCCGGACTAGCGGGAGTAGAGGGCGAGCAGTACTTC.

This clonotype was recorded only once. The rearrangement links TRBV12-3 or TRBV12-4 to TRBJ2-3; D not certain. V lost 6 bases and J lost 6, with 10 bases in between. The CDR3 runs 12 residues. The CDR3 nucleotides are TGTGCCAGCAGCCAAATACGGGATACGCAGTATTTT. This gives the protein CASSQIRDTQYF.

The chain recombines TRBV6-5 with TRBJ1-2; TRBD1 aligns across 11 bases. The CDR3 sequence is 15 residues long. With V trimmed by 4 bases and J by 4 bases, 5 bases remained unmatched. Germline V CDR1 and CDR2: MNHEY, SVGAGI. The chain's CDR3 is CASSSGQGASYGYTF. As DNA, the CDR3 is TGTGCCAGCAGTTCAGGACAGGGGGCTAGCTATGGCTACACCTTC.

This clonotype was observed a few times. This chain joins TRBV29-1 and TRBJ1-1, with D perhaps TRBD1 (5 bases). This CDR3 has 14 amino acids. The V gene lost 8 bases and the J gene lost 2 bases, with 18 bases spanning the gap. From germline, CDR1 is SQVTM and CDR2 ANQGSEA. The CDR3: CSTERAQGNTEAFF. The CDR3 DNA reads as TGCAGCACTGAGAGGGCCCAGGGAAACACTGAAGCTTTCTTT.

This clonotype was counted a few times. This sequence joins TRBV28 and TRBJ2-7, with D possibly being TRBD2 (5 bases). Looked up from germline, CDR1 is MDHEN and CDR2 is SYDVKM. Trimming took 6 bases from V and 1 from J, leaving 13 bases between them. The CDR3 runs 14 residues. CDR3 DNA sequence: TGTGCCAGCAGGAGAGAGGGCGGTTCCTACGAGCAGTACTTC. This encodes CASRREGGSYEQYF.

About this clonotype: A read error may account for a junction end that differs from germline. V usage is TRBV27 and J usage is TRBJ2-2, with D perhaps matching TRBD1 or TRBD2 (5 bases each). The CDR3 length is 15 residues. Germline assignment: CDR1 MNHEY and CDR2 SMNVEV (reference sequence). CDR3 in amino acids: CASSTDRLGTGELVF. The DNA for the CDR3 is TGTGCCAGCAGTACCGACCGCCTAGGGACCGGGGAGCTGGTTTTT.

The sample holds one count of this clonotype. The rearrangement uses TRBV2 and TRBJ1-4; D not resolved. Trimming took 2 bases from V and 11 from J, leaving 21 bases between them. CDR1 SNHLY and CDR2 FYNNEI come from the germline V gene. This CDR3 spans 16 amino acids. CDR3 nucleotides: TGTGCCAGCAGTGAAAGAGGAGCGATGTGGGTGGTCAAACTGTTTTTT. Amino acids: CASSERGAMWVVKLFF.